The entry that follows covers one T cell receptor beta chain sequence. Its antigen is undetermined. The donors were in the approximately 130-subject validation cohort, distinct from the roughly 700-subject first cohort. The method was immunoSEQ multiplex PCR; TCRdb's version includes in-frame clones alone and lacks a portion of them. The sample yields approximately 60,000 clones, 90% seen once. The entry originates in a study of cytomegalovirus exposure and HLA in healthy donors. Findings of the study overall: It was 150 or so TCR beta chains that were listed as cytomegalovirus-associated.

The sequenced material came from PBMCs. The sequence came from a young man in good health and CMV-seronegative.

This CDR3 is CASSLDRVPHTEAFF. CDR3 DNA sequence: TGTGCCAGCAGTTTAGACAGGGTCCCACACACTGAAGCTTTCTTT. The chain couples TRBV28 to TRBJ1-1; TRBD1 matches 7 bases. Germline values: CDR1 MDHEN, CDR2 SYDVKM. V gave up 2 bases and J gave up 3 bases; unmatched junction bases: 6. This CDR3 is 15 amino acids long.